The next 25 T cell receptor beta chains were all read from a single sample in a study of shared clonotypes between healthy human individuals. Profiling relied on immunoSEQ multiplex PCR, and the TCRdb table lists in-frame clones only, not all of them. The sample consists of around 600,000 clones, nearly 98% of them appearing once. Naive CD8 populations comprised CD45RO-negative cells positively selected for CCR7, excluding terminally differentiated effector memory CD45RA+ cells. The sequencing sample was made of naive CD8+ T cells sorted from blood. The receptors stem from a man aged 25-40 years in good health.

The chain carries TRBV9 and TRBJ1-4; D might be TRBD1 (5 bases). The V gene's germline CDR1 is SGDLS and CDR2 YYNGEE. Trimming shortened V by 0 bases and J by 2 bases, and 14 bases separated the two germline ends. CDR3 length: 17 residues. In DNA, the CDR3 is TGTGCCAGCAGCGTAGGGGGACGACCCGGGACTAATGAAAAACTGTTTTTT. Its protein product is CASSVGGRPGTNEKLFF.

The chain is built from TRBV7-6 and TRBJ2-1; perhaps TRBD2 as D (6 bases). Germline CDR1 is SGHVS and CDR2 is FNYEAQ. Trimming took 1 base from V and 0 from J, leaving 16 bases between them. This CDR3 region has 18 residues. In DNA form, the CDR3 reads TGTGCCAGCAGCTTAGAGGCGTGGGAGGCCATCTCCTACAATGAGCAGTTCTTC. Encoded protein: CASSLEAWEAISYNEQFF.

The chain has TRBV27 and TRBJ2-1, with TRBD2 matching 11 bases. Losses at the gene ends were 5 bases for V and 7 bases for J; bases not matched to a gene: 7. Germline V gives CDR1 MNHEY, CDR2 SMNVEV (reference sequence). CDR3 length equals 15 residues. CDR3 residues: CASSPSTSGTNEQFF. The CDR3 DNA reads TGTGCCAGCAGTCCCTCGACTAGCGGGACGAATGAGCAGTTCTTC.

V gene TRBV5-1 combines with J gene TRBJ1-1; 7 nucleotides match TRBD1. This CDR3 comprises 14 residues. Germline V gives CDR1 SGHRS, CDR2 YFSETQ. V was pared by 4 bases and J by 1 base, with 4 bases of the junction left unmatched. The CDR3, as DNA: TGCGCCAGCAGCAGTAGACAGGGGAACACTGAAGCTTTCTTT. This translates into CASSSRQGNTEAFF.

The V and J genes are TRBV21-1 and TRBJ2-1; whether TRBD2, the table's D call, matches the DNA was not checked. TRBV21-1 is a pseudogene segment. The CDR3 loop spans 19 amino acids. In nucleotides, the CDR3 is TGTGCCAGCAGCATCCCCGACCAGATTGGGACTAGCGGCTACAATGAGCAGTTCTTC. This codes for CASSIPDQIGTSGYNEQFF.

The V and J genes are TRBV4-1 and TRBJ2-1; either TRBD1 or TRBD2 may supply D (5 bases each). This CDR3 region has 16 residues. Trimming removed 4 bases at V and 8 bases at J, with 21 bases between. Germline values: CDR1 MGHRA, CDR2 YSYEKL. DNA for the CDR3: TGCGCCAGCAGCCGGGAGTGGGGAATGGGGACCTATGAGCAGTTCTTC. Its translation is CASSREWGMGTYEQFF.

This chain links TRBV5-1 with TRBJ2-3; D is unclear. CDR3 length: 15 residues. Trimming stripped 6 bases from V and 0 bases from J, with 14 bases between. Germline CDR1 SGHRS, CDR2 YFSETQ. CDR3 region: CASMIAASSTDTQYF. Here the CDR3 DNA reads TGCGCCAGCATGATAGCAGCGTCTAGCACAGATACGCAGTATTTT.

V usage is TRBV7-6 and J usage is TRBJ2-1; 10 nucleotides line up with TRBD2. Germline-derived CDR1 and CDR2 are SGHVS and FNYEAQ. The ends lost 5 bases at V and 4 bases at J; junction bases unmatched: 5. The CDR3 has 15 residues. The CDR3 loop is CASSILSGRYNEQFF. The DNA for the CDR3 is TGTGCCAGCAGCATCCTTAGCGGGAGGTACAATGAGCAGTTCTTC.

This clone came up a few times. Other DNA sequences within the sample encode an identical CDR3. The rearrangement joins TRBV11-3 to TRBJ1-1, with no clear D. The CDR3 is made up of 14 amino acids. V was trimmed by 0 bases and J by 1 base, leaving 6 bases between them. CDR1 is SGHNT and CDR2 is YENEEA in the germline V gene. CDR3 coding DNA: TGTGCCAGCAGCTTAGATTCAGGGAACACTGAAGCTTTCTTT. It yields the protein CASSLDSGNTEAFF.

Details on this clone: Different DNA sequences within this sample yield the same CDR3. The chain combines TRBV11-2 with TRBJ1-1; D may be TRBD1 (5 bases). The CDR3 loop spans 14 amino acids. Germline V gene sequence: CDR1 SGHAT, CDR2 FQNNGV. Trimming removed 1 base at V and 0 bases at J, with 6 bases between. The DNA of the CDR3 is TGTGCCAGCAGCTTAGGACAGTTGAACACTGAAGCTTTCTTT. Translating gives CASSLGQLNTEAFF.

This sequence joins TRBV7-9 and TRBJ1-5; D is unresolved. CDR1 and CDR2 from the germline V gene are SEHNR and FQNEAQ (reference sequence). V lost 8 bases and J 7 bases, leaving 9 bases between the germline ends. The CDR3 loop spans 11 amino acids. This CDR3 reads CASLSSQPQHF. The CDR3 DNA is TGTGCCAGCTTGTCAAGCCAGCCCCAGCATTTT. The whole variable domain, filled in from reference TRBV7-9 and TRBJ1-5, reads DTGVSQNPRHKITKRGQNVTFRCDPISEHNRLYWYRQTLGQGPEFLTYFQNEAQLEKSRLLSDRFSAERPKGSFSTLEIQRTEQGDSAMYLCASLSSQPQHFGDGTRLSIL.

This clone was counted a single time. The chain joins TRBV2 to TRBJ2-7; 9 nucleotides align to TRBD1. Germline V gives CDR1 SNHLY, CDR2 FYNNEI. The CDR3 runs 15 residues. Trimming removed 5 bases from V and 3 bases from J; junction bases left unmatched: 8. The CDR3 nucleotides are TGTGCCAGCAGTCCTGGGGGACAGGGCTACTACGAGCAGTACTTC. Its protein is CASSPGGQGYYEQYF.

V gene TRBV4-3 combines with J gene TRBJ2-7; TRBD2 matches 7 bases. Germline loops: CDR1 LGHNA, CDR2 YSLEER. This CDR3 has 16 residues. The V and J ends lost 5 bases and 5 bases, in that order; junction bases with no gene match: 15. Here the CDR3 reads CASSTDLGGRLDEQYF. DNA of the CDR3: TGCGCCAGCAGCACTGACCTCGGGGGGAGACTCGACGAGCAGTACTTC.

This chain links TRBV19 with TRBJ2-7; TRBD1 matches 9 bases. V lost 5 bases, J lost 5 bases, and 13 bases stayed unmatched. CDR1 is LNHDA and CDR2 is SQIVND in the germline V gene (reference sequence). CDR3 size: 16 residues. CDR3 DNA sequence: TGTGCCAGTAGTCCGCCTATGGGGACAGGGCTACACGAGCAGTACTTC. It encodes CASSPPMGTGLHEQYF.

The chain carries TRBV28 and TRBJ2-3; D gene ambiguous. CDR3 size: 12 residues. CDR1 MDHEN and CDR2 SYDVKM come from the germline V gene. The V and J ends lost 0 bases and 6 bases respectively, with 4 bases between them. The CDR3 protein is CASSLWGDTQYF. The CDR3 DNA reads as TGTGCCAGCAGTTTATGGGGGGATACGCAGTATTTT.

The genes are TRBV4-1 and TRBJ2-7; D assignment may be TRBD1 or TRBD2 (5 bases each). This CDR3 is built from 14 residues. Germline CDR1 reads MGHRA; CDR2 reads YSYEKL. Trimming removed 0 bases at V and 4 bases at J, with 10 bases between. The CDR3 spells CASSQDGTLYEQYF. In nucleotides, the CDR3 is TGCGCCAGCAGCCAAGATGGGACGTTATACGAGCAGTACTTC.

The chain is built from TRBV7-9 and TRBJ1-1; D is unclear. V was pared by 5 bases and J by 0 bases, with 19 bases between. CDR3 length: 17 residues. Germline CDR1 and CDR2: SEHNR and FQNEAQ (reference sequence). The CDR3 coding sequence is TGTGCCAGCAGCCATGCTCCGGGCCCCGTCTTGAACACTGAAGCTTTCTTT. Its translation: CASSHAPGPVLNTEAFF. The variable domain in full, completed from reference TRBV7-9 and TRBJ1-1, reads DTGVSQNPRHKITKRGQNVTFRCDPISEHNRLYWYRQTLGQGPEFLTYFQNEAQLEKSRLLSDRFSAERPKGSFSTLEIQRTEQGDSAMYLCASSHAPGPVLNTEAFFGQGTRLTVV.

This chain links TRBV7-8 with TRBJ1-5, with D hard to call. Germline V CDR1 and CDR2: SGHVS, FQNEAQ. The CDR3 length is 13 residues. V lost 5 bases, J lost 5 bases, and 10 bases lay in between. Here the CDR3 reads CASSPKGYQPQHF. The CDR3 coding sequence is TGTGCCAGCAGCCCCAAAGGGTATCAGCCCCAGCATTTT. The complete variable domain, with remaining parts taken from reference TRBV7-8 and TRBJ1-5, reads GAGVSQSPRYKVAKRGQDVALRCDPISGHVSLFWYQQALGQGPEFLTYFQNEAQLDKSGLPSDRFFAERPEGSVSTLKIQRTQQEDSAVYLCASSPKGYQPQHFGDGTRLSIL.

This clone was seen just once. The chain recombines TRBV11-2 with TRBJ2-7; 7 nucleotides match TRBD1. The ends lost 4 bases at V and 2 bases at J; junction bases unmatched: 11. CDR1 and CDR2 from the germline V gene are SGHAT and FQNNGV. The CDR3 covers 16 residues. The CDR3 is CASSSMGGQGAYEQYF. The CDR3, as DNA: TGTGCCAGCAGCTCTATGGGTGGGCAGGGGGCCTACGAGCAGTACTTC.

The rearrangement links TRBV5-1 to TRBJ1-1; D gene unclear. Germline assignment: CDR1 SGHRS and CDR2 YFSETQ. CDR3 length: 14 amino acids. Trimming took off 2 bases at V and 0 bases at J, with 8 bases between the two ends. The CDR3 nucleotides read TGCGCCAGCAGCTTACGGGGAGTGAACACTGAAGCTTTCTTT. Protein: CASSLRGVNTEAFF.

The gene calls are TRBV6-5 and TRBJ2-1; D not certain. The CDR3 is 14 amino acids. Trimming removed 1 base from V and 9 bases from J, with 13 bases in between. Germline V gene lookup returns CDR1 MNHEY and CDR2 SVGAGI. This CDR3 reads CASSYYDLHSEQFF. The CDR3 DNA sequence: TGTGCCAGCAGTTACTACGACCTACACAGTGAGCAGTTCTTC.

The J gene is TRBJ2-2, the V gene TRBV7-2; D may be TRBD1 (6 bases). The V gene lost 5 bases and the J gene lost 0 bases, with 13 bases spanning the gap. Germline lookup yields CDR1 SGHTA and CDR2 FQGNSA. The CDR3 has 16 residues. The CDR3 DNA reads as TGTGCCAGCAGCACCTGGACAGCAGCGAACACCGGGGAGCTGTTTTTT. Translated, it gives CASSTWTAANTGELFF.

This chain connects TRBV6-5 to TRBJ1-5, with TRBD1 matching 7 bases. V trimming: 5 bases; J trimming: 6 bases; junction bases outside the gene matches: 4. Per the germline V gene, CDR1 is MNHEY and CDR2 is SVGAGI. The CDR3 extends over 13 amino acids. The CDR3 region has the DNA TGTGCCAGCAGTCAGACAGGGAGTCAGCCCCAGCATTTT. Its protein product is CASSQTGSQPQHF.

The chain couples TRBV28 to TRBJ2-1; D possibly corresponds to TRBD1 (5 bases). The CDR3 sequence is 13 residues long. Germline CDR1 is MDHEN and CDR2 is SYDVKM. With 6 bases removed from V and 4 bases from J, the gap between germline ends came to 10 bases. Written as DNA, the CDR3 is TGTGCCAGCAGACAGACAGAGTACAATGAGCAGTTCTTC. This codes for CASRQTEYNEQFF.

The J gene is TRBJ1-4, the V gene TRBV6-1; TRBD1 matches 10 bases. The CDR3 consists of 15 residues. V gave up 1 base and J gave up 7 bases; unmatched junction bases: 3. Germline CDR1 is MNHNS and CDR2 is SASEGT. CDR3: CASSEGQGAGEKLFF. For the CDR3, the DNA is TGTGCCAGCAGTGAAGGACAGGGGGCGGGTGAAAAACTGTTTTTT.